Listed here are 2 T cell receptor beta chains from one sample, sequenced in a study of T-cell reconstitution after alpha-beta-depleted transplantation in children listed by TCRdb under 2016. The library was made by PCR. The instrument was an Illumina HiSeq 2500. TCR library preparation used molecular barcoding, with unique molecular identifiers applied to normalize quantification of the TCRbeta repertoire. In TCRdb, the public reads were trimmed at Q25 with fastp and aligned with MiXCR, with productive beta chains retained. Duplicate CDR3 protein sequences are folded into a single record with the most common DNA and genes. The sample yields around 31,000 distinct CDR3 sequences; 5% to 7% were counted once. The ten largest clones capture 25% to 30% of the sample. Explained via the paper, the time point label denotes: day 60 (about 2 months) after transplantation. The sample's treatment or condition label, decoded: allogeneic hematopoietic cell transplantation with graft depleted of TCRalphabeta T cells and CD19 B cells.

Their specific antigens are unknown. Here is what the overall study found, with its caveats: About two months after transplant, the apparently early recovery of alphabetaT-cell counts reportedly depended on just several hundred clones that had expanded rapidly and came from non-depleted graft cells.

This material consisted of peripheral blood, taken 60 days after TCRalphabeta/CD19-depleted stem cell transplant. The receptors stem from a child under two years old who had a stem cell transplant for acute myeloid leukemia, so the T cells may come from the graft donor.

The table lists this clonotype with many counts. The V and J genes are TRBV28 and TRBJ1-6; TRBD1 agrees at 9 bases. V shed 10 bases, J shed 8 bases, and the junction held 6 bases outside the gene matches. The germline V gene encodes CDR1 MDHEN and CDR2 SYDVKM. CDR3 length equals 13 residues. The CDR3 region has the DNA TGTGCCATCTCGGGACAGGGTTATTCACCCCTCCACTTT. Translation: CAISGQGYSPLHF.

The chain uses TRBV7-6 and TRBJ2-1, with TRBD2 identical over 8 bases. V trimming: 4 bases; J trimming: 2 bases; junction bases outside the gene matches: 4. There are 15 residues in the CDR3. Germline CDR1 and CDR2: SGHVS and FNYEAQ. CDR3 in DNA: TGTGCCAGCAGCTGGAAGCGGGAGCCCTACAATGAGCAGTTCTTC. It encodes CASSWKREPYNEQFF.